Listed below are T cell receptor beta chains from one sample, sequenced in a study of shared clonotypes between healthy human individuals. Sequencing used immunoSEQ multiplex PCR; TCRdb keeps in-frame clones, though not all of them. The repertoire consists of 1,400,000 or so clones, with approximately 98.5% occurring once and the leading ten covering around 0.38%. Sequenced input: naive CD4+ T cells sorted from blood. These receptors were obtained from a man younger than 45 in good health. CDR3s leave out the opening cysteine and the closing phenylalanine or tryptophan. Fields, in order: J gene, V gene, clone size, CDR3 protein. Rows may omit the clone size; those that give it use once, few, many or a size class.

>TRBJ2-1|TRBV29-1|-
SVDGLAGTNEQF
>TRBJ2-2|TRBV5-1|-
ASSFTIKTELF
>TRBJ2-5|TRBV7-9|-
ASSLEGTASREETQY
>TRBJ2-2|TRBV5-1|-
ASSLFSGRARTGELF
>TRBJ1-5|TRBV30|-
AWKSGGRGNQPQH
>TRBJ1-5|TRBV27|-
ASRKDLGGSNQPQH
>TRBJ2-3|TRBV5-4|once
ASSSASGSTDTQY
>TRBJ1-1|TRBV5-4|-
ASSSLQGRDTEAF
>TRBJ2-2|TRBV5-1|-
ASSEANTGELF
>TRBJ2-1|TRBV12-2|-
ASRSELLAVSYNEQF
>TRBJ1-2|TRBV2|-
ASSEQGGGYT
>TRBJ2-2|TRBV29-1|-
SVRLADNTGELF
>TRBJ2-1|TRBV5-1|-
ASSLDRTGEQF
>TRBJ2-1|TRBV5-4|-
ASSRPAGEDEQF
>TRBJ2-2|TRBV19|-
ASSTPLGKGQGYAGELF
>TRBJ2-3|TRBV9|-
ASSALGPETFDTQY
>TRBJ1-4|TRBV5-1|-
ASSLAAAGDEKLF
>TRBJ1-4|TRBV28|-
ASSSTEGWGNEKLF
>TRBJ1-1|TRBV5-4|-
ASSLFGRPTEAF
>TRBJ1-1|TRBV11-3|-
ASSRGKTEAF
>TRBJ2-6|TRBV5-1|-
ASSLLGQGNGANVLT
>TRBJ1-2|TRBV19|once
ARTLGGVYGYT
>TRBJ2-7|TRBV11-1|-
ASSLPIQGHFAYEQY
>TRBJ2-7|TRBV6-5|-
ASSSEGAREQY
>TRBJ1-2|TRBV5-6|-
ASSVTGTNNYGYT
>TRBJ2-3|TRBV2|once
ASSESTPGTDTQY
>TRBJ2-3|TRBV7-2|-
ASSLRAGGPDTQY
>TRBJ2-7|TRBV10-2|-
ASKIAGSSSYEQY
>TRBJ1-2|TRBV7-9|-
ASSLRQEENYGYT
>TRBJ2-2|TRBV7-9|-
ASSFLGAGTGELF